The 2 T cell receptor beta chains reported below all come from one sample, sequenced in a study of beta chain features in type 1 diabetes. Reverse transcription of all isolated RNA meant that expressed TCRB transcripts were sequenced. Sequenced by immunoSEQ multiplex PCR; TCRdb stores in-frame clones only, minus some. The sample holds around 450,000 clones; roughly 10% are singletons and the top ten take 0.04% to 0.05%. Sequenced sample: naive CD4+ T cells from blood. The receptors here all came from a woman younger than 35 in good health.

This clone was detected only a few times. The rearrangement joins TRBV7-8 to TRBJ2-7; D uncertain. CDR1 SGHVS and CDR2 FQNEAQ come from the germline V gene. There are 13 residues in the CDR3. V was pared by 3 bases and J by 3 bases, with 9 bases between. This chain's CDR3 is CASSLASIYEQYV. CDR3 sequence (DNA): TGTGCCAGCAGCTTGGCTAGTATCTACGAGCAGTACGTC.

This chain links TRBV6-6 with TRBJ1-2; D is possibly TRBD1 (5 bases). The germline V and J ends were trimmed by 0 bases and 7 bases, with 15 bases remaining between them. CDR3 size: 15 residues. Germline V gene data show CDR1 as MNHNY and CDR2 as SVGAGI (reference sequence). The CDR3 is CASSYSIEGSPGYTF. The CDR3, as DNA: TGTGCCAGCAGTTACTCGATAGAGGGGAGTCCTGGCTACACCTTC.